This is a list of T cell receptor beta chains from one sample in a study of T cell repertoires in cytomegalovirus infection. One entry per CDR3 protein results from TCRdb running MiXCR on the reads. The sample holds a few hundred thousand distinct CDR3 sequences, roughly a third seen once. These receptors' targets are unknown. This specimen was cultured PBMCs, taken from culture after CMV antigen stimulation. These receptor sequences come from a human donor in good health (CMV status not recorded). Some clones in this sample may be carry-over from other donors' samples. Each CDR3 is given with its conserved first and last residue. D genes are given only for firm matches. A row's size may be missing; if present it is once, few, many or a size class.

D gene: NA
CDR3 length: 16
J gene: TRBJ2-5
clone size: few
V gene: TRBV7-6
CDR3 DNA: TGTGCCAGCAGCTTAGCGGTCGGCGGGCCGCGGGAGACCCAGTACTTC
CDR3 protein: CASSLAVGGPRETQYF

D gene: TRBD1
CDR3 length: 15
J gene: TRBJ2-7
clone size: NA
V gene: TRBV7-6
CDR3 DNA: TGTGCCAGCGAGGCCCTCCAGGGGGACTCCTACGAGCAGTACTTC
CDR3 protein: CASEALQGDSYEQYF

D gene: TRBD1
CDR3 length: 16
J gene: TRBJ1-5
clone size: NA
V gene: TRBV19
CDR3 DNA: TGTGCCAGTAGTATTGGGACAGGGGCCGCGGGGTCGCCCCAGCATTTT
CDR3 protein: CASSIGTGAAGSPQHF

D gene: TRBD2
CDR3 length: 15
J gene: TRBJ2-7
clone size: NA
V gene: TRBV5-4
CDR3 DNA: TGTGCCAGCAGCTTGGACGGGAGGATAGGCTACGAGCAGTACTTC
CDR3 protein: CASSLDGRIGYEQYF

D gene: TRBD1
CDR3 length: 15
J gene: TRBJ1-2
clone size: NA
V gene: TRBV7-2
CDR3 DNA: TGTGCCAGCAGCGGGCCGGGACAGGGGGCATGGGGCTACACCTTC
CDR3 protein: CASSGPGQGAWGYTF

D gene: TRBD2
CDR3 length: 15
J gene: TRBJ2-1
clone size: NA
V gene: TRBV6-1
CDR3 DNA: TGTGCCAGCAGACCACCGGGACTATCCTCCAATGAGCAGTTCTTC
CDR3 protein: CASRPPGLSSNEQFF

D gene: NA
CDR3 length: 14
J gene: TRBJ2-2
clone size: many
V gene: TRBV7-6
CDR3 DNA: TGTGCCAGCAGCGTACAGGGGAACACCGGGGAGCTGTTTTTT
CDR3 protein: CASSVQGNTGELFF

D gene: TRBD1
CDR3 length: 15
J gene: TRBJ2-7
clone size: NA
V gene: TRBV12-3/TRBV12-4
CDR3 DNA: TGTGCCAGCAGTTCAGCGGACAGGGGGGATCGCGAGCAGTACTTC
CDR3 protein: CASSSADRGDREQYF

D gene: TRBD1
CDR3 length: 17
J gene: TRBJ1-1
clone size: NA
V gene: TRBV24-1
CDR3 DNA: TGTGCCACCAGTGCCGGGACAGGGGGTGTTAGAGGCACTGAAGCTTTCTTT
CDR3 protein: CATSAGTGGVRGTEAFF

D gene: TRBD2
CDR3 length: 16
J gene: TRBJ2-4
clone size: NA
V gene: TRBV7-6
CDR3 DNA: TGTGCCAGCAGCTTAGGAGCGGGAGGAGAGGGAAACATTCAGTACTTC
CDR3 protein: CASSLGAGGEGNIQYF

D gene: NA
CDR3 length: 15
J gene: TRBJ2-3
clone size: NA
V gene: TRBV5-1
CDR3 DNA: TGCGCCAGCAGCCCCCTCTCGGAGAGAGGGGATACGCAGTATTTT
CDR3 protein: CASSPLSERGDTQYF

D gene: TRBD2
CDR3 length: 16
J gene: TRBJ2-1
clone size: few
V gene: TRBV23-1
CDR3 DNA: TGCGCCAGCAGTCAATCGTCGACTAGCGGGAGTCCTGAGGGGTTCTTC
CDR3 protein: CASSQSSTSGSPEGFF

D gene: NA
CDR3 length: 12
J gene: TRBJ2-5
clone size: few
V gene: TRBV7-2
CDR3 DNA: TGTGCCAGCAGCTTAGAGGACGAGACCCAGTACTTC
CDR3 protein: CASSLEDETQYF

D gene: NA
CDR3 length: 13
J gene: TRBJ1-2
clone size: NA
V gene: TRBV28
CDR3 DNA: TGTGCCAGCAGTTTATCCCTCGGGGTTGGCTACACCTTC
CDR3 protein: CASSLSLGVGYTF

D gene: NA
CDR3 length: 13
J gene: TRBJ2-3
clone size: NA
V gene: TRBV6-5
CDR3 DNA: TGTGCCAGCAGCTTTCCAGATACGGATACGCAGTATTTT
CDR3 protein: CASSFPDTDTQYF

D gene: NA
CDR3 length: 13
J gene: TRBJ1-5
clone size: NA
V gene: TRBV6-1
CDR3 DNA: TGTGCCAGCAGCCCGGGCAGCCATATTCTCCAGCATTTT
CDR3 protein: CASSPGSHILQHF

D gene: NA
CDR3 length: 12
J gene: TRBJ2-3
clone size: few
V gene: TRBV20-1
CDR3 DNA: TGCAGCGGTTGGTGGGGCACAGATACGCAGTATTTT
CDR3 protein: CSGWWGTDTQYF

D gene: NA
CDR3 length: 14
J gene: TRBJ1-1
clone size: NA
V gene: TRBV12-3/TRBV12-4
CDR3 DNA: TGTGCCAGCAGTTTTTCGGGAAGGGGCACTGAAGCTTTCTTT
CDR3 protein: CASSFSGRGTEAFF

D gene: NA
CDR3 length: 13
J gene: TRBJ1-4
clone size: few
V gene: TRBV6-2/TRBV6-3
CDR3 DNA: TGTGCCAGCAGCCCCAGGATACTTGAAAAACTGTTTTTT
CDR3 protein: CASSPRILEKLFF

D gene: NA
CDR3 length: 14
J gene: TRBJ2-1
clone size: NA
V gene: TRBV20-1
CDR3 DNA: TGCAGTGCTAGCCCCCGTAGACTACGTAATGAGCAGTTCTTC
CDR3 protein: CSASPRRLRNEQFF

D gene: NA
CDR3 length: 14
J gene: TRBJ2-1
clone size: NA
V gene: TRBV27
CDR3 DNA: TGTGCCAGCAGTCCCGGGGACTCTCTCTATGAGCAGTTCTTC
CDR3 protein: CASSPGDSLYEQFF

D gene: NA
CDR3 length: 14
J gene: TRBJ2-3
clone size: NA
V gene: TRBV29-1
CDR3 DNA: TGCAGCGCCACAACCCAGAGGGGCCCAGATACGCAGTATTTT
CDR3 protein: CSATTQRGPDTQYF

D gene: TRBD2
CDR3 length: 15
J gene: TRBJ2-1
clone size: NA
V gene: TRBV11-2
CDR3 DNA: TGTGCCAGCAGCTTAGGGGAGACTAGCGTGAATGAGCAGTTCTTC
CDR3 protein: CASSLGETSVNEQFF

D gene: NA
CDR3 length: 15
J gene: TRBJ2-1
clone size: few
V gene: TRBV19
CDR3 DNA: TGTGCCAGTAGTACCACTTGGATTTCCTACAATGAGCAGTTCTTC
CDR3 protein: CASSTTWISYNEQFF

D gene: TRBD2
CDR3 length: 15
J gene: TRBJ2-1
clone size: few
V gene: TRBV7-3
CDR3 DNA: TGTGCCAGCAGCTTAGAGGCTAGCGGGGGGCATGAGCAGTTCTTC
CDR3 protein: CASSLEASGGHEQFF

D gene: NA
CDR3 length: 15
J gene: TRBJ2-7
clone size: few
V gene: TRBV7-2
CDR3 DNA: TGTGCCAGCAGCCATAGGGACCTTGGTTCCTACGAGCAGTACTTC
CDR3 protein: CASSHRDLGSYEQYF

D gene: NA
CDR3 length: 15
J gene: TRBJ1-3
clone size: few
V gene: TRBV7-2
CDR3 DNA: TGTGCCAGCAGCTCGCGCCTTGGGGCTCCGGACACCATATATTTT
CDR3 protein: CASSSRLGAPDTIYF

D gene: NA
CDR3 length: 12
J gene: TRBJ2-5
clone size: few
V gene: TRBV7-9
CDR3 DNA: TGTGCCAGCAACTCCGGTGGGGAGACCCAGTACTTC
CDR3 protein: CASNSGGETQYF

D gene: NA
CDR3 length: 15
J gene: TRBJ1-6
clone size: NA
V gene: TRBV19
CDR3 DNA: TGTGCCAGTAGTATAGCGGCGCCCTATAATTCACCCCTCCACTTT
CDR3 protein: CASSIAAPYNSPLHF

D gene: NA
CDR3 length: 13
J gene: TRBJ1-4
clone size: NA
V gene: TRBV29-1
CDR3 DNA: TGCAGCGTCACGATAGTGCAGGGAGAAAAACTGTTTTTT
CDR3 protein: CSVTIVQGEKLFF

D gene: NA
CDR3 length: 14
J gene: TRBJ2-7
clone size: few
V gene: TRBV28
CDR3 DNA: TGTGCCAGCAGTCAAGCGACAGGATTCTACGAGCAGTACTTC
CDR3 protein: CASSQATGFYEQYF

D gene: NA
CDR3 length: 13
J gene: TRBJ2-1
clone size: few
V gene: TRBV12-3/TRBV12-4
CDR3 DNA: TGTGCCAGCAGTACCGGGACTCCAAATGAGCAGTTCTTC
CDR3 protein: CASSTGTPNEQFF

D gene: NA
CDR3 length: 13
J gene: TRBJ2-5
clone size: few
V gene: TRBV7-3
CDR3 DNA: TGTGCCAGCAGCCGCTCTAGCGAAGAGACCCAGTACTTC
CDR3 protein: CASSRSSEETQYF

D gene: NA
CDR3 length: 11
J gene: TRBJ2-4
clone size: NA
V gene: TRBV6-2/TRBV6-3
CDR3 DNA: TGTGCCAGCAGTACACAGGGATATCAGTACTTC
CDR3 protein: CASSTQGYQYF

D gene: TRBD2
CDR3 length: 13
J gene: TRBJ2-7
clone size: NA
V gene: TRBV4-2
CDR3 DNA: TGTGCCAGCAGCCACGGACTAGAGGGGGAGCAGTACTTC
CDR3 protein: CASSHGLEGEQYF

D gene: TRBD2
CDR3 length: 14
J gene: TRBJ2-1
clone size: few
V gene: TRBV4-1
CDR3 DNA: TGCGCCAGTCTGGCTAGCGGGAGTTACAATGAGCAGTTCTTC
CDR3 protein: CASLASGSYNEQFF

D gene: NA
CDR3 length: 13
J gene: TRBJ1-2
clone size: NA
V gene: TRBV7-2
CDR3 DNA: TGTGCCAGCAGCGCCGGGACGTACTATGGCTACACCTTC
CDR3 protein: CASSAGTYYGYTF

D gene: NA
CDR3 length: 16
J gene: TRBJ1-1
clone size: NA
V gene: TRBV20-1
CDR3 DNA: TGCAGTGCTAGAAAGTTAGGCAGGCCCCAGGGCACTGAAGCTTTCTTT
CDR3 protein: CSARKLGRPQGTEAFF

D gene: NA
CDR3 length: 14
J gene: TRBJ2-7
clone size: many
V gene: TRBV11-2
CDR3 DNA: TGTGCCAGCAGCTTAGATAGGGGGGATTACGAGCAGTACTTC
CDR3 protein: CASSLDRGDYEQYF

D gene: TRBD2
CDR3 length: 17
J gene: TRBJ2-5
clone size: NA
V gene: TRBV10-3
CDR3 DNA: TGTGCCACCTCGAGCGGGATCGGGCCAACGGACTCGGAGACCCAGTACTTC
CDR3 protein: CATSSGIGPTDSETQYF

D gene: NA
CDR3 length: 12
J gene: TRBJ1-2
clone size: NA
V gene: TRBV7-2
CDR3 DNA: TGTGCCAGCAGCGCGCAAGGACAGGGCTACACCTTC
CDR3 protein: CASSAQGQGYTF

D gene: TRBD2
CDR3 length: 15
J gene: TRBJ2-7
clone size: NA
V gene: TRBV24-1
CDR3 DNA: TGTGCCACCAGTGATTCGAGAACTAGCGGCTACGAGCAGTACTTC
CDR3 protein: CATSDSRTSGYEQYF

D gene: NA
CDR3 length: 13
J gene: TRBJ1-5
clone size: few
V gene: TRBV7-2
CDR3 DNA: TGTGCCAGCAGCTTATGGGCTGATCAGCCCCAGCATTTT
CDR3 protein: CASSLWADQPQHF

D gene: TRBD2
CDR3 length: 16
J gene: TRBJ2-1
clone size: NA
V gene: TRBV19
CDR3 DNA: TGTGCCAGTAGCCCGACTAGCGGGGCAGCCTACAATGAGCAGTTCTTC
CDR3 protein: CASSPTSGAAYNEQFF

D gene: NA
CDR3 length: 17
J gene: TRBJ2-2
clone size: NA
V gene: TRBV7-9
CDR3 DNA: TGTGCCAGCAGTCTGCCGACCGGGTCCTTAAACACCGGGGAGCTGTTTTTT
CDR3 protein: CASSLPTGSLNTGELFF

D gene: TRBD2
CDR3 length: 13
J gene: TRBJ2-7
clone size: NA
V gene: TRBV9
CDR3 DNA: TGTGCCAGCAGCCCTACGACTAGCGGGCCCCCTAGCTTC
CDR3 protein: CASSPTTSGPPSF

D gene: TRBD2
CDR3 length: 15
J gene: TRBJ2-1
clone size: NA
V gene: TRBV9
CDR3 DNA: TGTGCCAGCAGCCCGACTAGCGACCGCTACAATGAGCAGTTCTTC
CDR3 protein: CASSPTSDRYNEQFF

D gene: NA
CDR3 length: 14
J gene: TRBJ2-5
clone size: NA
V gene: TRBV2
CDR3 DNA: TGTGCCAGCAGTGAGCAGTCGGGTTGGGAGACCCAGTACTTC
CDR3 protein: CASSEQSGWETQYF

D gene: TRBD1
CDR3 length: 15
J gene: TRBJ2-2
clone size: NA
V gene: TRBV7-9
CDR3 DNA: TGTGCCAGCAGCCTACGGGACAGTTTCACCGGGGAGCTGTTTTTT
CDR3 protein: CASSLRDSFTGELFF

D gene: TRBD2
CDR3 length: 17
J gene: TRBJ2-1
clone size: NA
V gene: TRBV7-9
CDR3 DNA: TGTGCCAGCAGCTTAGTGGGGGGGGAGTTATCCTACAATGAGCAGTTCTTC
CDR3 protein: CASSLVGGELSYNEQFF

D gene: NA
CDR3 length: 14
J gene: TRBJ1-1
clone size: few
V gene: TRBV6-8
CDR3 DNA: TGTGCCAGTTCTCCCGTCCAGGGCGTTGCTGAAGCTTTCTTT
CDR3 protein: CASSPVQGVAEAFF

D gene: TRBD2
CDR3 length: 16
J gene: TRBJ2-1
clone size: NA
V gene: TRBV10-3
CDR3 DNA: TGTGCCATCAGTGACAGCGGGGGAAGGTCCTACAATGAGCAGTTCTTC
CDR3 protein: CAISDSGGRSYNEQFF

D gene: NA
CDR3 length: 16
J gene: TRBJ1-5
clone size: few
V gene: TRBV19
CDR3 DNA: TGTGCCAGTAGTAGAGGCCTTACAGGGAGAAATCAGCCCCAGCATTTT
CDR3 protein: CASSRGLTGRNQPQHF

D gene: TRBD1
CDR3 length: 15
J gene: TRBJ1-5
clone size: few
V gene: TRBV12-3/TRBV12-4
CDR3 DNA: TGTGCCAGCAGTGACCGACAGGGCCCTGGGGCGCCCCAGCATTTT
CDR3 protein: CASSDRQGPGAPQHF

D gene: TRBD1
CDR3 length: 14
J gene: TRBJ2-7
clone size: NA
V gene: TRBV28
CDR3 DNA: TGTGCCAGCAGTGTCCACAGGGGATCCTACGAGCAGTACTTC
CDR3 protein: CASSVHRGSYEQYF